The 10 T cell receptor beta chains below come from one sample, sequenced in a study of blood T cell repertoires in COVID-19. The table came from immunoSEQ multiplex PCR; TCRdb's copy has only in-frame clones and leaves some out. This sample has about 90,000 clones; 70% to 90% occur once, and the top ten carry about 13%. Sequencing used peripheral blood. The source is a human donor in a cohort sampled during active COVID-19.

The chain carries TRBV9 and TRBJ1-1, with TRBD1 as a possible D gene (6 bases). Germline V CDR1 and CDR2: SGDLS, YYNGEE. The CDR3 consists of 15 residues. V lost 3 bases, J lost 3 bases, and 15 bases lay in between. The CDR3 protein is CASSGGGLWDTEAFF. In nucleotides, the CDR3 is TGTGCCAGCAGCGGCGGGGGCCTCTGGGACACTGAAGCTTTCTTT.

This chain uses TRBV28 with TRBJ1-1; D is unclear. Between the trimmed V and J ends, which lost 5 bases and 5 bases, there was a span of 9 bases. The germline CDR1 and CDR2 sequences are MDHEN and SYDVKM. This CDR3 comprises 12 residues. The CDR3 here is CASSKLGTEAFF. The CDR3 DNA follows: TGTGCCAGCAGTAAACTCGGGACTGAAGCTTTCTTT.

The J gene is TRBJ1-6, the V gene TRBV4-2; TRBD1 agrees at 10 bases. The germline CDR1 and CDR2 sequences are LGHNA and YNFKEQ. The CDR3 length is 15 residues. Trimming at V came to 1 base and at J to 10 bases, leaving 4 bases not matched to a gene. The CDR3 spells CASSQGTGGMSPLHF. CDR3 nucleotides: TGTGCCAGCAGCCAAGGGACAGGGGGGATGTCACCCCTCCACTTT.

This chain uses TRBV7-6 with TRBJ2-2; TRBD1 aligns across 11 bases. CDR1 SGHVS and CDR2 FNYEAQ come from the germline V gene. V was pared by 3 bases and J by 0 bases, with 9 bases of the junction left unmatched. CDR3 length: 19 amino acids. The CDR3 sequence: CASSFRGTGGGPNTGELFF. DNA for the CDR3: TGTGCCAGCAGCTTCAGAGGGACAGGGGGTGGCCCGAACACCGGGGAGCTGTTTTTT.

This clone turned up a few times. V is TRBV29-1 and J is TRBJ1-2, with 8 positions matching TRBD1. The V gene end was trimmed by 4 bases and the J gene end by 1 base; junction bases not matched to a gene: 8. Germline-derived CDR1 and CDR2 are SQVTM and ANQGSEA. The CDR3 extends over 15 amino acids. The CDR3 DNA is TGCAGCGTTGGGGGTGGGACAGGAGGTAACTATGGCTACACCTTC. It codes for CSVGGGTGGNYGYTF.

CDR3 nucleotide sequence: TGTGCCAGCAGCCTATATGTGGGGGGCACCGGGGAGCTGTTTTTT. The encoded protein is CASSLYVGGTGELFF. The V and J genes are TRBV9 and TRBJ2-2; possibly TRBD2 for D (6 bases). Germline V gives CDR1 SGDLS, CDR2 YYNGEE. Trimming removed 4 bases at V and 4 bases at J, with 14 bases between. The CDR3 is 15 amino acids.

V usage is TRBV5-1 and J usage is TRBJ2-3; 7 positions agree with TRBD2. The germline gives CDR1 SGHRS, CDR2 YFSETQ. The trim removed 1 base at V and 0 bases at J, leaving 2 bases unmatched. The CDR3 consists of 15 residues. Here the CDR3 reads CASSLQRGSTDTQYF. The DNA of the CDR3 is TGCGCCAGCAGCTTGCAGCGGGGAAGCACAGATACGCAGTATTTT. Looking up the rest from reference TRBV5-1 and TRBJ2-3 gives the full variable domain: KAGVTQTPRYLIKTRGQQVTLSCSPISGHRSVSWYQQTPGQGLQFLFEYFSETQRNKGNFPGRFSGRQFSNSRSEMNVSTLELGDSALYLCASSLQRGSTDTQYFGPGTRLTVL.

V usage is TRBV29-1 and J usage is TRBJ1-3; D possibly corresponds to TRBD1 (5 bases). The CDR3 covers 17 residues. Germline V lookup: CDR1 SQVTM, CDR2 ANQGSEA. Trimming took off 4 bases at V and 0 bases at J, with 19 bases between the two ends. This CDR3 reads CSVALRGGVDSGNTIYF. The CDR3 bases are TGCAGCGTTGCGTTAAGGGGTGGGGTCGACTCTGGAAACACCATATATTTT. The variable domain in full, completed from reference TRBV29-1 and TRBJ1-3, reads SAVISQKPSRDICQRGTSLTIQCQVDSQVTMMFWYRQQPGQSLTLIATANQGSEATYESGFVIDKFPISRPNLTFSTLTVSNMSPEDSSIYLCSVALRGGVDSGNTIYFGEGSWLTVV.

This clone was observed a few times. This chain uses TRBV28 with TRBJ1-1; TRBD1 is a possible D gene (5 bases). V gave up 10 bases and J gave up 1 base, with 13 bases separating them. This CDR3 is 13 amino acids long. Per germline, CDR1 MDHEN and CDR2 SYDVKM. The CDR3 sequence is CATRGYPNTEAFF. The CDR3 region has the DNA TGTGCCACCCGGGGGTACCCGAACACTGAAGCTTTCTTT.

The chain is built from TRBV2 and TRBJ1-2; 7 bases agree with TRBD1. This CDR3 region has 15 residues. CDR1 SNHLY and CDR2 FYNNEI come from the germline V gene. The J segment lost 6 bases and the V segment lost 6 bases, leaving 13 bases of the junction unmatched. CDR3 amino acids: CASRDRSHISDGYTF. The CDR3 DNA follows: TGTGCCAGCAGGGACAGGTCCCATATTAGCGATGGCTACACCTTC.